The 25 T cell receptor beta chains reported below all come from one sample, sequenced in a study of T cell responses to AZD1222 COVID-19 vaccine. TCRdb's copy holds only in-frame clones and misses some; the assay was immunoSEQ multiplex PCR. The sample holds approximately 170,000 clones, roughly 94% seen once. The source material was peripheral blood, sampled 28 days after the second AZD1222 dose. All receptors come from an adult who received the AZD1222 COVID-19 vaccine.

The rearrangement links TRBV11-1 to TRBJ1-5; TRBD1 is a possible D gene (5 bases). Germline-derived CDR1 and CDR2 are SGHAT and FQDESV (reference sequence). The CDR3 extends over 13 amino acids. Trimming left V 1 base short and J 5 bases short, with 6 bases between. This CDR3 reads CASSLEGDQPQHF. CDR3 nucleotides: TGTGCCAGCAGCTTAGAAGGGGATCAGCCCCAGCATTTT.

The chain joins TRBV2 to TRBJ1-2; D remains ambiguous. This CDR3 is 13 amino acids long. Germline V CDR1 and CDR2: SNHLY, FYNNEI. Trimming removed 3 bases at V and 2 bases at J, with 7 bases between. CDR3 DNA sequence: TGTGCCAGCAGTGACACCTTCAACTATGGCTACACCTTC. It codes for CASSDTFNYGYTF.

This clone occurred a few times. The chain employs TRBV4-2 and TRBJ2-3; TRBD2 matches at 9 bases. The V gene end was trimmed by 4 bases and the J gene end by 3 bases; junction bases not matched to a gene: 8. Germline lookup yields CDR1 LGHNA and CDR2 YNFKEQ. The CDR3 is made up of 16 amino acids. CDR3 residues: CASSPGGLAATDTQYF. The CDR3 DNA reads as TGTGCCAGCAGCCCCGGGGGACTAGCTGCAACAGATACGCAGTATTTT.

This chain connects TRBV5-5 to TRBJ1-1; D is undetermined. The V gene's germline CDR1 is SGHKS and CDR2 YYEKEE (reference sequence). The CDR3 contains 12 residues. The V and J ends lost 1 base and 3 bases respectively, with 4 bases between them. The CDR3 nucleotides read TGTGCCAGCAGCTTGCTGGACACTGAAGCTTTCTTT. This encodes CASSLLDTEAFF.

The V gene is TRBV3-1 (or the pseudogene TRBV3-2), the J gene TRBJ1-4; no firm D call. Trimming shortened V by 4 bases and J by 7 bases, and 13 bases separated the two germline ends. The CDR3 covers 14 residues. Germline V lookup: CDR1 LGHDT, CDR2 YNNKEL (reference sequence). The CDR3: CASSPAAGVEKLFF. The CDR3 bases are TGTGCCAGCAGCCCAGCCGCGGGAGTTGAAAAACTGTTTTTT.

For the CDR3, the DNA is TGTGCCAGCAGCTTAGTAGAGAACAGCTACGAGCAGTACTTC. It encodes CASSLVENSYEQYF. The J gene is TRBJ2-7, the V gene TRBV7-2; D is unresolved. The V end was cut by 1 base, the J end by 3 bases, with 10 bases between. CDR3 length equals 14 residues. The germline gives CDR1 SGHTA, CDR2 FQGNSA.

The chain carries TRBV9 and TRBJ1-3; D call uncertain. CDR3 length: 13 residues. Trimming stripped 4 bases from V and 0 bases from J, with 5 bases between. Germline CDR1 is SGDLS and CDR2 is YYNGEE. This chain's CDR3 is CASSPTSGNTIYF. CDR3 nucleotide sequence: TGTGCCAGCAGCCCCACCTCTGGAAACACCATATATTTT.

The rearrangement links TRBV19 to TRBJ2-7, with unresolved D. Trimming cost V 5 bases and J 3 bases, with 11 bases left between them. There are 13 residues in the CDR3. Germline V gene data show CDR1 as LNHDA and CDR2 as SQIVND (reference sequence). For the CDR3, the DNA is TGTGCCAGTAGTGCCGCTCAGGACTACGAGCAGTACTTC. Its protein is CASSAAQDYEQYF.

This chain joins TRBV28 and TRBJ1-2, with D uncertain. Germline loops: CDR1 MDHEN, CDR2 SYDVKM. V was clipped by 7 bases and J by 4 bases, with 22 bases between them. CDR3 length: 16 amino acids. CDR3 bases: TGTGCCAGCACTTCCCCCCCCCGTGGGGTGATCTATGGCTACACCTTC. This encodes CASTSPPRGVIYGYTF.

V gene TRBV5-1 combines with J gene TRBJ1-4, with D possibly being TRBD1 (6 bases). V dropped 5 bases and J dropped 5 bases, with 13 bases sitting between them. The CDR3 extends over 14 amino acids. From germline, CDR1 is SGHRS and CDR2 YFSETQ. The CDR3 bases are TGCGCCAGCAGTCCTGGGACATCGAATGAAAAACTGTTTTTT. Residues: CASSPGTSNEKLFF.

This clone was counted between two and nine times. The chain recombines TRBV6-5 with TRBJ1-1, with 10 bases lining up with TRBD1. The CDR3 consists of 13 residues. The V gene end was trimmed by 7 bases and the J gene end by 8 bases; junction bases not matched to a gene: 7. The germline gives CDR1 MNHEY, CDR2 SVGAGI. CDR3 region: CASNRQGATEAFF. CDR3 nucleotide sequence: TGTGCCAGCAATCGACAGGGGGCGACGGAAGCTTTCTTT.

By share, this clone ranks as medium-sized. The chain uses TRBV7-6 and TRBJ1-2; a possible D gene is TRBD1 (5 bases). The CDR3 spans 14 residues. V was clipped by 2 bases and J by 4 bases, with 11 bases between them. The V gene's germline CDR1 is SGHVS and CDR2 FNYEAQ. CDR3: CASSLYAGTYGYTF. CDR3 in DNA: TGTGCCAGCAGCTTATACGCAGGGACCTATGGCTACACCTTC.

The rearrangement uses TRBV7-8 and TRBJ2-7, with D hard to call. Looked up from germline, CDR1 is SGHVS and CDR2 is FQNEAQ. V was cut by 5 bases and J by 2 bases, with 7 bases left in between. The CDR3 is 12 amino acids. CDR3 protein: CASSPFTYEQYF. The CDR3 nucleotides are TGTGCCAGCAGCCCATTTACCTACGAGCAGTACTTC.

The chain has TRBV5-5 and TRBJ1-2; 8 bases align to TRBD1. CDR3 length: 16 residues. Trimming removed 4 bases from V and 2 bases from J; junction bases left unmatched: 10. Germline loops: CDR1 SGHKS, CDR2 YYEKEE (reference sequence). In nucleotides, the CDR3 is TGTGCCAGCAGCCCGGACGGGACAGGTGAAAACTATGGCTACACCTTC. Encoded protein: CASSPDGTGENYGYTF.

This chain links TRBV5-1 with TRBJ2-1; D might be TRBD1 or TRBD2, each matching 6 bases. Germline CDR1 SGHRS, CDR2 YFSETQ. CDR3 size: 14 residues. Between the trimmed V and J ends, which lost 0 bases and 6 bases, there was a span of 10 bases. CDR3 bases: TGCGCCAGCAGCTTGGCCGGGGGCCTCAATGAGCAGTTCTTC. This codes for CASSLAGGLNEQFF.

Note on this clone: Distinct nucleotide sequences in the sample also encode this CDR3. V gene TRBV2 combines with J gene TRBJ1-5; no definite D call. The CDR3 has 11 amino acids. The V gene lost 6 bases and the J gene lost 4 bases, with 4 bases spanning the gap. CDR1 is SNHLY and CDR2 is FYNNEI in the germline V gene. CDR3 bases: TGTGCCAGCAGATTAAATCAGCCCCAGCATTTT. Encoded protein: CASRLNQPQHF.

The V gene is TRBV4-2, the J gene TRBJ2-3, with 13 nucleotides matching TRBD2. Trimming removed 0 bases from V and 5 bases from J; junction bases left unmatched: 5. The CDR3 length is 17 residues. Germline values: CDR1 LGHNA, CDR2 YNFKEQ. The CDR3 DNA reads TGTGCCAGCAGCCAAGATGGACTAGCGGGAGCGGGAGATACGCAGTATTTT. It encodes CASSQDGLAGAGDTQYF.

CDR3 coding DNA: TGTGCCAGCAGCACGGCAACTAATGAAAAACTGTTTTTT. The encoded protein is CASSTATNEKLFF. The V call is TRBV2, the J call TRBJ1-4, with no clear D. Per germline, CDR1 SNHLY and CDR2 FYNNEI. CDR3 size: 13 residues. Trimming took off 6 bases at V and 0 bases at J, with 5 bases between the two ends.

This sequence joins TRBV10-1 and TRBJ1-1; D call uncertain. Deletions cut 6 bases from V and 3 bases from J, with 5 bases between. The CDR3 extends over 11 amino acids. Per germline, CDR1 WNHNN and CDR2 SYGVQD (reference sequence). The CDR3 nucleotides are TGCGCCAGCAGCTCGGACACTGAAGCTTTCTTT. It encodes CASSSDTEAFF.

J is TRBJ1-1 and V is TRBV27; 7 bases line up with TRBD1. This CDR3 contains 15 residues. With 6 bases clipped from V and 0 bases from J, the junction kept 7 bases outside the gene matches. CDR1 and CDR2 from the germline V gene are MNHEY and SMNVEV (reference sequence). CDR3 region: CASSPQGSMNTEAFF. The CDR3 nucleotides are TGTGCCAGCAGCCCACAGGGGAGCATGAACACTGAAGCTTTCTTT.

V usage is TRBV5-8 and J usage is TRBJ1-5; D might be TRBD1 (5 bases). CDR1 and CDR2 from the germline V gene are SGHTS and YDEGEE. The CDR3 runs to 13 residues. V lost 1 base and J 5 bases, leaving 7 bases between the germline ends. The CDR3 sequence: CASSLKGDQPQHF. The CDR3 DNA follows: TGTGCCAGCAGCTTGAAAGGGGATCAGCCCCAGCATTTT. The entire variable domain, with the rest obtained from reference TRBV5-8 and TRBJ1-5, is as follows: EAGVTQSPTHLIKTRGQQATLRCSPISGHTSVYWYQQALGLGLQFLLWYDEGEERNRGNFPPRFSGRQFPNYSSELNVNALELEDSALYLCASSLKGDQPQHFGDGTRLSIL.

The CDR3 loop is CATSPGIALEQYF. DNA of the CDR3: TGTGCCACCAGCCCCGGGATCGCCCTCGAGCAGTACTTC. This chain connects TRBV15 to TRBJ2-7; D perhaps matches TRBD2 (5 bases). The germline CDR1 and CDR2 sequences are LNHNV and YYDKDF (reference sequence). The CDR3 runs to 13 residues. The ends were cut back, 5 bases at V and 6 bases at J, with 14 bases in the middle.

The chain employs TRBV2 and TRBJ1-2; D is unclear. Per the germline V gene, CDR1 is SNHLY and CDR2 is FYNNEI. This CDR3 spans 15 amino acids. V lost 4 bases, J lost 4 bases, and 16 bases lay in between. This chain's CDR3 is CASSGPAGIPYGYTF. The CDR3 DNA sequence: TGTGCCAGCAGTGGTCCCGCGGGGATCCCCTATGGCTACACCTTC.

This chain joins TRBV5-6 and TRBJ2-7; a possible D gene is TRBD1 (6 bases). Trimming cost V 0 bases and J 3 bases, with 16 bases left between them. CDR1 and CDR2 (germline): SGHDT, YYEEEE. The CDR3 totals 16 residues. This CDR3 reads CASSLGGPRGDYEQYF. CDR3 DNA: TGTGCCAGCAGCTTGGGCGGCCCCAGGGGCGACTACGAGCAGTACTTC.

This clone appeared a single time. CDR3 DNA sequence: TGTGCCAGCAGTTTCGAAATCGGGCATCCCCAGCATTTT. Translated, it gives CASSFEIGHPQHF. The rearrangement joins TRBV12-3 or TRBV12-4 to TRBJ1-5, with D hard to call. Trimming took 3 bases from V and 10 from J, leaving 13 bases between them. The length of the CDR3 is 13 residues.